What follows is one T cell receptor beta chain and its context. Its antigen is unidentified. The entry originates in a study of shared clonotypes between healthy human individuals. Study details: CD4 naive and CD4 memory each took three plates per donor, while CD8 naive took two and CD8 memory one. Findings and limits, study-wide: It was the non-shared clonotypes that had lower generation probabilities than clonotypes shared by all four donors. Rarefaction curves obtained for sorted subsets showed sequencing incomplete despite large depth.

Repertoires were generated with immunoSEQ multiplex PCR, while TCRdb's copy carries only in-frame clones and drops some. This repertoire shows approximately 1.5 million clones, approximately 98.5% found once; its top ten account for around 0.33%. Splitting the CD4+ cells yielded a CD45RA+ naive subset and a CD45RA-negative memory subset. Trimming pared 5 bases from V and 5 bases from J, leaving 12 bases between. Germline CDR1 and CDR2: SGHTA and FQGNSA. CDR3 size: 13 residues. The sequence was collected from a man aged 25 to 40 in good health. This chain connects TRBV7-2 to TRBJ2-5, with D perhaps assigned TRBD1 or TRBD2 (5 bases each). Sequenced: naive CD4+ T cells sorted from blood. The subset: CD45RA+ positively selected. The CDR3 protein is CASSLGVQETQYF. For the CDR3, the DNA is TGTGCCAGCAGCCTGGGGGTTCAGGAGACCCAGTACTTC. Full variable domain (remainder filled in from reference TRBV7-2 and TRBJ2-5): GAGVSQSPSNKVTEKGKDVELRCDPISGHTALYWYRQSLGQGLEFLIYFQGNSAPDKSGLPSDRFSAERTGGSVSTLTIQRTQQEDSAVYLCASSLGVQETQYFGPGTRLLVL.